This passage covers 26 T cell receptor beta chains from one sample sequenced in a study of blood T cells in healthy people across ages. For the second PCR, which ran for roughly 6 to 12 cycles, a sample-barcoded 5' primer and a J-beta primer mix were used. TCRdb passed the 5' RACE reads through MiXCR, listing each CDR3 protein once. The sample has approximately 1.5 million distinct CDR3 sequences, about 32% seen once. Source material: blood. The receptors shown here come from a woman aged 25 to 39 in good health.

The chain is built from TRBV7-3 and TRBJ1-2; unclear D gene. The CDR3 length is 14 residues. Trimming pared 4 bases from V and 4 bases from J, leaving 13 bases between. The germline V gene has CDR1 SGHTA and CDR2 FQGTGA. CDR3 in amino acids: CASSSPGFGYGYTF. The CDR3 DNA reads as TGTGCCAGCAGCTCCCCGGGATTTGGCTATGGCTACACCTTC.

Here the CDR3 DNA reads TGCGCCAGCCGGACGGGGGATTCGAGTGAGCAGTACTTC. The encoded protein is CASRTGDSSEQYF. The chain joins TRBV5-1 to TRBJ2-7, with D maybe TRBD2 (6 bases). In germline, CDR1 is SGHRS, CDR2 YFSETQ. The CDR3 has 13 amino acids. V gave up 7 bases and J gave up 7 bases, with 18 bases separating them.

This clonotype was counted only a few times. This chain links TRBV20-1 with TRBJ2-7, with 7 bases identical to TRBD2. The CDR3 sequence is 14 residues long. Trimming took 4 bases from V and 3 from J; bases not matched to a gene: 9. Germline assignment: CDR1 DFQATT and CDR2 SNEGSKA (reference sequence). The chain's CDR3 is CSAKRQRGVYEQYF. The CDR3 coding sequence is TGCAGTGCTAAGCGTCAACGGGGGGTCTACGAGCAGTACTTC.

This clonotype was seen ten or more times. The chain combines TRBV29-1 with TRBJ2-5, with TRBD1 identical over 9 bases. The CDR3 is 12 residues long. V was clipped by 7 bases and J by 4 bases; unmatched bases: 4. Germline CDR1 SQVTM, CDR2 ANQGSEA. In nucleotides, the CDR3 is TGCAGCGCCATGACAGGGGGAGAGACCCAGTACTTC. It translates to CSAMTGGETQYF.

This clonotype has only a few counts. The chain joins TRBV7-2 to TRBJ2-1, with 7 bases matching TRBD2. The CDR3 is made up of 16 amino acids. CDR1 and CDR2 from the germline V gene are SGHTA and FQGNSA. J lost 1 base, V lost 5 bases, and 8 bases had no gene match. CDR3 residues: CASSDFGRPSYNEQFF. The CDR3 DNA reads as TGTGCCAGCAGCGATTTCGGGAGGCCTTCCTACAATGAGCAGTTCTTC.

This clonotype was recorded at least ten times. The CDR3: CASSLQLPGPYEQYF. The CDR3 coding sequence is TGTGCCAGCAGTTTACAGCTCCCTGGGCCCTACGAGCAGTACTTC. The chain recombines TRBV7-2 with TRBJ2-7; D uncertain. V dropped 6 bases and J dropped 2 bases, with 17 bases sitting between them. Looked up from germline, CDR1 is SGHTA and CDR2 is FQGNSA. There are 15 residues in the CDR3.

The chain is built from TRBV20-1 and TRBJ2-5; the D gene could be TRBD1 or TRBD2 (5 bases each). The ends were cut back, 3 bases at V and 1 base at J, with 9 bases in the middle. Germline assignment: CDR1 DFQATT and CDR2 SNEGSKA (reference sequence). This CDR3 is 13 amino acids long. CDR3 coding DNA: TGCAGTGCTAGTAGGGACGTCCAAGAGACCCAGTACTTC. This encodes CSASRDVQETQYF.

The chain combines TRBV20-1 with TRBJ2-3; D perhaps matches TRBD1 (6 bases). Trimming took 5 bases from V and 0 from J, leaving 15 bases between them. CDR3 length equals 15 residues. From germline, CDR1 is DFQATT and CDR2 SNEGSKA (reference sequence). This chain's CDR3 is CSAPGVGGSTDTQYF. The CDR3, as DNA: TGCAGTGCTCCAGGGGTAGGGGGTAGCACAGATACGCAGTATTTT.

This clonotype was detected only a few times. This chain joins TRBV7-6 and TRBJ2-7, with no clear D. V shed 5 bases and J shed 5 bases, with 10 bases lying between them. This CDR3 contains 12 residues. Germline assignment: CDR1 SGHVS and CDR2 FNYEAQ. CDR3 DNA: TGTGCCAGCAGCCCCGCGCGGAACGAGCAGTACTTC. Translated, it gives CASSPARNEQYF.

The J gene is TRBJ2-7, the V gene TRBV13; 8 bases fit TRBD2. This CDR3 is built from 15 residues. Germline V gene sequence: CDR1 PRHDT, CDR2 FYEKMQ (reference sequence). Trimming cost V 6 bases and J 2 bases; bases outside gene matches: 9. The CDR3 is CASSPSGRQTYEQYF. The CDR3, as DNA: TGTGCCAGCAGTCCCAGCGGGAGACAAACCTACGAGCAGTACTTC.

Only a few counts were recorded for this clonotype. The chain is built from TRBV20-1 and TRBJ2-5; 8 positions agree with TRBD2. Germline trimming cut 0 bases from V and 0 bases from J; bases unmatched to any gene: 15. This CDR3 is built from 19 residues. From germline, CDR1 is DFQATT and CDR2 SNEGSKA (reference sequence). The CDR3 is CSARDRGGTSGAYQETQYF. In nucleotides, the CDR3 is TGCAGTGCTAGAGATCGGGGCGGTACTAGCGGAGCGTACCAAGAGACCCAGTACTTC.

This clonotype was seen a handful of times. CDR3 in DNA: TGTGCCAGCAGCACCAGGGCTCTAGGGACTGAAGCTTTCTTT. Translating it yields CASSTRALGTEAFF. The chain employs TRBV7-9 and TRBJ1-1; D may be TRBD1 (5 bases). The CDR3 consists of 14 residues. Germline V gene sequence: CDR1 SEHNR, CDR2 FQNEAQ (reference sequence). V was shortened by 5 bases and J by 5 bases, with 15 bases between the two germline ends.

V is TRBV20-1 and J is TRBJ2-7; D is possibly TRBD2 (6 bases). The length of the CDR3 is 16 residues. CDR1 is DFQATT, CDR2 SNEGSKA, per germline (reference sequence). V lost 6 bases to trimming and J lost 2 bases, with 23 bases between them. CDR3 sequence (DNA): TGCAGTGCCCCGGGGGAGTGGCAGCAAAACGCCTACGAGCAGTACTTC. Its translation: CSAPGEWQQNAYEQYF.

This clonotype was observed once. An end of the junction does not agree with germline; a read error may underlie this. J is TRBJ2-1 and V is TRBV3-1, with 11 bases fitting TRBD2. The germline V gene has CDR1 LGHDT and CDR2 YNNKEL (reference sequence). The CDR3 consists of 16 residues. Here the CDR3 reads CAGSQSGTSGFNEQFF. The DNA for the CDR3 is TGTGCCGGCAGCCAGTCCGGGACTAGCGGATTCAATGAGCAGTTCTTC.

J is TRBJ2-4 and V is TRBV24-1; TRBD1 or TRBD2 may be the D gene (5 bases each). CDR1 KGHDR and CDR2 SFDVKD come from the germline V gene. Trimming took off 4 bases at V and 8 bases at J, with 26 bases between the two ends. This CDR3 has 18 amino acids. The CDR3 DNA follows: TGTGCCACCAGTGACTCTTTAAAGGCCCAGAAGGGGACGGACATTCAGTACTTC. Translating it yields CATSDSLKAQKGTDIQYF.

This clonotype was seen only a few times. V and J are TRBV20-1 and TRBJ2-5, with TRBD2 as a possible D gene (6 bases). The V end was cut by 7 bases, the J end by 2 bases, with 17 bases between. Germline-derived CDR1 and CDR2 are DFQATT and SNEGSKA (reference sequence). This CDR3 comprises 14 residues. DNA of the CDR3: TGCAGTGTAAGAGGGCCGGACTATCAAGAGACCCAGTACTTC. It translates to CSVRGPDYQETQYF.

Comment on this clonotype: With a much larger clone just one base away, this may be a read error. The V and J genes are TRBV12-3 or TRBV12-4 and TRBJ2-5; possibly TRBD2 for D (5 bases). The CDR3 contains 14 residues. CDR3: CTSSLRGQEETQYF. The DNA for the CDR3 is TGTACCAGCAGTTTGAGAGGGCAGGAAGAGACCCAGTACTTC.

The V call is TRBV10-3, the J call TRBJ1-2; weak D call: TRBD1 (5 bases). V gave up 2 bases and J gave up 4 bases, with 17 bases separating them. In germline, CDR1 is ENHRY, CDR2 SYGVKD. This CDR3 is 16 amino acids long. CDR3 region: CAISERGIKTGYGYTF. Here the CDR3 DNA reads TGTGCCATCAGTGAGAGAGGGATAAAAACAGGCTATGGCTACACCTTC.

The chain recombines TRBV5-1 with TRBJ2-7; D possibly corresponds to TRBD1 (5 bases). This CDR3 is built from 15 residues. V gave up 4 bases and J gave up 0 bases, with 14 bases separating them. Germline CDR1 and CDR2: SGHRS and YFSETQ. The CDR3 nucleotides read TGCGCCAGCAGCCAGAAACAGGATGTCTCCTACGAGCAGTACTTC. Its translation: CASSQKQDVSYEQYF.

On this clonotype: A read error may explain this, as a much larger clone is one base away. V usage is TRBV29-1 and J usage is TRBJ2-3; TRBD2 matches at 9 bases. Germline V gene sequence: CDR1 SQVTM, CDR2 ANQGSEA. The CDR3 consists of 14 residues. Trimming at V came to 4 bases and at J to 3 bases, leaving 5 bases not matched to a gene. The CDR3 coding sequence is TGCAGCGTTGGACGAGCGGGAGGAACAGATACGCAGTATTTT. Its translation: CSVGRAGGTDTQYF.

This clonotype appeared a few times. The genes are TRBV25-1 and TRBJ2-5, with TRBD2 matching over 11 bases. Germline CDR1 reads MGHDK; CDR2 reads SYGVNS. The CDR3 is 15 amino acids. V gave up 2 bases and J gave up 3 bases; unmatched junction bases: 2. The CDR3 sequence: CASSEQLAGEETQYF. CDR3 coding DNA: TGTGCCAGCAGTGAACAACTAGCGGGGGAAGAGACCCAGTACTTC.

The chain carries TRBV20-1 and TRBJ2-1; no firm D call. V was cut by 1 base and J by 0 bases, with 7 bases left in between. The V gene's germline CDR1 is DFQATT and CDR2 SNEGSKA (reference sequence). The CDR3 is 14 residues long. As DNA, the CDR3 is TGCAGTGCTAGAGGTTCTCCCTCCTACAATGAGCAGTTCTTC. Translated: CSARGSPSYNEQFF.

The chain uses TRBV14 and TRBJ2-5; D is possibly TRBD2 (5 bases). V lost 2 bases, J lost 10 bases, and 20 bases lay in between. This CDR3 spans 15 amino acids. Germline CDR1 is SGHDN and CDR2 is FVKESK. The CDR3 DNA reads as TGTGCCAGCAGCCAATCTAAAAAGCCCCGAGAGGGCCAGTACTTC. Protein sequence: CASSQSKKPREGQYF.

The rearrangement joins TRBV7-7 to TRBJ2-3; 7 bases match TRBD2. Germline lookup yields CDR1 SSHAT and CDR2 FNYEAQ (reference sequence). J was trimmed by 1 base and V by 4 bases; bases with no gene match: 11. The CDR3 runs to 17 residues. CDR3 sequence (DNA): TGTGCCAGCAGCTCCTTAAAGAGCCGGGGGGGCACAGATACGCAGTATTTT. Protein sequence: CASSSLKSRGGTDTQYF.

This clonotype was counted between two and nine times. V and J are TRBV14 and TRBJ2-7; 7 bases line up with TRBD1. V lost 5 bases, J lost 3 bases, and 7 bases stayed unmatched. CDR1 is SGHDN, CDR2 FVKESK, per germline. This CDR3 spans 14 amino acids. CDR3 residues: CASSTGQTFYEQYF. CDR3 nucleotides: TGTGCCAGCAGCACGGGACAGACCTTCTACGAGCAGTACTTC.

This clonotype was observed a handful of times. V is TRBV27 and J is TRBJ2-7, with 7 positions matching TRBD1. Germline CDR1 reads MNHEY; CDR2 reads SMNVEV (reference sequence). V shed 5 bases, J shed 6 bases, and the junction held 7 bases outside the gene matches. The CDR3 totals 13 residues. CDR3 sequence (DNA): TGTGCCAGCAGTATTGACAGGGCGGGCGAGCAGTACTTC. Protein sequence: CASSIDRAGEQYF.